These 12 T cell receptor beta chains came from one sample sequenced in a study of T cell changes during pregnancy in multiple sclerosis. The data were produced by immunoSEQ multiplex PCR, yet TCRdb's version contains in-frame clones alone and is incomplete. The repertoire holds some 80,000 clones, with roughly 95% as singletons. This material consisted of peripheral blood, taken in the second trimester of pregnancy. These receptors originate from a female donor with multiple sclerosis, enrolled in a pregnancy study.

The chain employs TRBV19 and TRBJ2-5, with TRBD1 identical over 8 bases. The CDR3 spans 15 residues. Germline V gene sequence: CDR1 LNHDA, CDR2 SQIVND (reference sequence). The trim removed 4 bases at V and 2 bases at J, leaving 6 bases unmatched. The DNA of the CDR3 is TGTGCCAGTAGTACTGACAGGGGAGTACAAGAGACCCAGTACTTC. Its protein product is CASSTDRGVQETQYF.

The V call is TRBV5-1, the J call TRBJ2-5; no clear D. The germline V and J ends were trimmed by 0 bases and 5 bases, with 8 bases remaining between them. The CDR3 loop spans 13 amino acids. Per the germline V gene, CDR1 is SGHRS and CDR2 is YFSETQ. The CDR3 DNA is TGCGCCAGCAGCTTGGTGCCTGCGGAGACCCAGTACTTC. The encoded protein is CASSLVPAETQYF.

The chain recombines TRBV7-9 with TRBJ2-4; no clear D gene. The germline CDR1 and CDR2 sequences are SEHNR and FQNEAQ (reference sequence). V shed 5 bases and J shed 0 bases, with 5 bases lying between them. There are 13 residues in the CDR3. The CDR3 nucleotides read TGTGCCAGCAGCGGCGGAGCCAAAAACATTCAGTACTTC. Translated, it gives CASSGGAKNIQYF.

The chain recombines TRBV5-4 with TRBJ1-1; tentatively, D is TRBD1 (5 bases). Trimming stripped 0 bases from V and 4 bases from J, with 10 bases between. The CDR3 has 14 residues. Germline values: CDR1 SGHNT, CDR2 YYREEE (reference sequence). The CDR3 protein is CASSLAREGTEAFF. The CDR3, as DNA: TGTGCCAGCAGCTTGGCCAGGGAAGGCACTGAAGCTTTCTTT.

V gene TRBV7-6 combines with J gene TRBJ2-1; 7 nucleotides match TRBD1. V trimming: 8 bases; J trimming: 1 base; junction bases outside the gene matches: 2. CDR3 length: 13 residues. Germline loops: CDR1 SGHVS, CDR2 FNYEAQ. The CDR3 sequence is CASGTASYNEQFF. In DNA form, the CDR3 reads TGTGCCAGCGGGACAGCTTCCTACAATGAGCAGTTCTTC. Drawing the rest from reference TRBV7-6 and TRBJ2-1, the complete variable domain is GAGVSQSPRYKVTKRGQDVALRCDPISGHVSLYWYRQALGQGPEFLTYFNYEAQQDKSGLPNDRFSAERPEGSISTLTIQRTEQRDSAMYRCASGTASYNEQFFGPGTRLTVL.

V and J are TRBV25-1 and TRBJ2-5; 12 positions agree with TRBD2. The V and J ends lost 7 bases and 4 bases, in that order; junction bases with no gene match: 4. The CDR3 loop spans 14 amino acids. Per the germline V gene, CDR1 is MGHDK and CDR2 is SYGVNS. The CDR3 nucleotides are TGTGCCAGCAAGGCGACTAGCGGGAGAGAGACCCAGTACTTC. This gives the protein CASKATSGRETQYF.

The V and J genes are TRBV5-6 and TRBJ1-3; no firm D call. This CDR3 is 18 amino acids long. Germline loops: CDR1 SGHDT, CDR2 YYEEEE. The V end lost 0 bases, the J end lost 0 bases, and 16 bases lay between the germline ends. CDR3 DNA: TGTGCCAGCAGCTTGGAGCGTACCCTCCTGAACTCTGGAAACACCATATATTTT. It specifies CASSLERTLLNSGNTIYF.

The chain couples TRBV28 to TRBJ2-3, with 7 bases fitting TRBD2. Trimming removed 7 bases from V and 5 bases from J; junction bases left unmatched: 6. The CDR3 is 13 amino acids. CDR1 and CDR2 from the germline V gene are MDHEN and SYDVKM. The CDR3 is CASMLAAQDTQYF. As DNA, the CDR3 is TGTGCCAGCATGCTAGCGGCCCAAGATACGCAGTATTTT.

This chain's CDR3 is CASGAGRGFGELFF. The CDR3, as DNA: TGTGCCAGCGGTGCAGGGAGGGGATTCGGGGAGCTGTTTTTT. The V and J genes are TRBV27 and TRBJ2-2; 7 positions match TRBD2. CDR3 length equals 14 residues. Germline values: CDR1 MNHEY, CDR2 SMNVEV (reference sequence). V gave up 8 bases and J gave up 7 bases; unmatched junction bases: 10.

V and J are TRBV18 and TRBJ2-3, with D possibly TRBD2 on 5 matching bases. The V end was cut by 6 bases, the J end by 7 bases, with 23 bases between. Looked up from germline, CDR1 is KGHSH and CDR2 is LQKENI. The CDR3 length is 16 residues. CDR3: CASSPVRGRYTNTQYF. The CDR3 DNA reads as TGTGCCAGCTCCCCGGTCCGTGGGAGATATACAAATACGCAGTATTTT.

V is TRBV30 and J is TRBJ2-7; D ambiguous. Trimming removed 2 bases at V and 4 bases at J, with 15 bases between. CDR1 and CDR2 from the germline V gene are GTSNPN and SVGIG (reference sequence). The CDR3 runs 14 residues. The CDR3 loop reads CAWSNYPTPYEQYF. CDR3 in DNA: TGTGCCTGGAGTAACTACCCCACACCTTACGAGCAGTACTTC.

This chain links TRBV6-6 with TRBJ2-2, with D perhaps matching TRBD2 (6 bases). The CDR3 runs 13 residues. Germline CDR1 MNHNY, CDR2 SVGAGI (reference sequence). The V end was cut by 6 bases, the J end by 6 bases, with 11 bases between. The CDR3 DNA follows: TGTGCCAGCAGGCTCGGGACTTCCGGGGAGCTGTTTTTT. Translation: CASRLGTSGELFF.